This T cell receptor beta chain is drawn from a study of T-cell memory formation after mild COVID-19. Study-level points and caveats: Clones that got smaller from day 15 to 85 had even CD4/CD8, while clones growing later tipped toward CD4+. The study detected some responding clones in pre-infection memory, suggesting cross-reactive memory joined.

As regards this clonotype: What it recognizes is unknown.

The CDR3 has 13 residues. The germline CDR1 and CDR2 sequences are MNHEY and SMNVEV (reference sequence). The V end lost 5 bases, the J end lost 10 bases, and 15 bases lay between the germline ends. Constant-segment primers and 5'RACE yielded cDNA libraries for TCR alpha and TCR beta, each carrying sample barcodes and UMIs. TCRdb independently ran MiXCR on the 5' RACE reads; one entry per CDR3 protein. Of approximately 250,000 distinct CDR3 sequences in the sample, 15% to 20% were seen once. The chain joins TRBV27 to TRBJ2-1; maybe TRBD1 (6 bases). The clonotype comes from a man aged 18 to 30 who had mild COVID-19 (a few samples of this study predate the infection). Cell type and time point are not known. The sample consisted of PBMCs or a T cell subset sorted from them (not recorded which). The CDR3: CASSGQGPGEQFF. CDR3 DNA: TGTGCCAGCAGTGGTCAGGGGCCGGGGGAGCAGTTCTTC.